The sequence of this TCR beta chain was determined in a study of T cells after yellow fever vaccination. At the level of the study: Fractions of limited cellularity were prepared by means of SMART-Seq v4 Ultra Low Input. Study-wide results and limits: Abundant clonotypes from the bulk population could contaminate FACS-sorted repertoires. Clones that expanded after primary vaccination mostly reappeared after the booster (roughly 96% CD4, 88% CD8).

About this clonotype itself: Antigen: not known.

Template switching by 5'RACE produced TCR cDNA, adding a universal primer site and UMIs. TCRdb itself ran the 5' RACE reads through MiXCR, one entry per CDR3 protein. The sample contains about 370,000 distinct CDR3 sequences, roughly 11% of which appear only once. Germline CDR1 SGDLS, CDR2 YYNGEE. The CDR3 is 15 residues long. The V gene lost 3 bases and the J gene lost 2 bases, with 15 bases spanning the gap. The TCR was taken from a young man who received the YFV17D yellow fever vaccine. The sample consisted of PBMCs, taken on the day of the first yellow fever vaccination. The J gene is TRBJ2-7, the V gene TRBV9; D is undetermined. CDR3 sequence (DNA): TGTGCCAGCAGCGCGGACGTCAGCCGGGCCTACGAGCAGTACTTC. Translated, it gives CASSADVSRAYEQYF.